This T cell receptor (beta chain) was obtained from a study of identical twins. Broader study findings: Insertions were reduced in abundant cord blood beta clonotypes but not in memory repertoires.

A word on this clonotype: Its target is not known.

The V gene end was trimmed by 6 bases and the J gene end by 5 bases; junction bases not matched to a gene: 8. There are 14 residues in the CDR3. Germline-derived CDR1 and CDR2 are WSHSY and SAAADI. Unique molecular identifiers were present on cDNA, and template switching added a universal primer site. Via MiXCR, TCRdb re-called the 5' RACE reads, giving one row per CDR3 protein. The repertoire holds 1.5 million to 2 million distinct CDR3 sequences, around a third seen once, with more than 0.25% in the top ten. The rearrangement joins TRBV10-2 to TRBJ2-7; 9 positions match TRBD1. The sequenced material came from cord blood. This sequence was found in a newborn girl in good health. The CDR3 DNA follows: TGCGCCAGCAGCATCCGGGACAGGGACCACGAGCAGTACTTC. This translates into CASSIRDRDHEQYF.